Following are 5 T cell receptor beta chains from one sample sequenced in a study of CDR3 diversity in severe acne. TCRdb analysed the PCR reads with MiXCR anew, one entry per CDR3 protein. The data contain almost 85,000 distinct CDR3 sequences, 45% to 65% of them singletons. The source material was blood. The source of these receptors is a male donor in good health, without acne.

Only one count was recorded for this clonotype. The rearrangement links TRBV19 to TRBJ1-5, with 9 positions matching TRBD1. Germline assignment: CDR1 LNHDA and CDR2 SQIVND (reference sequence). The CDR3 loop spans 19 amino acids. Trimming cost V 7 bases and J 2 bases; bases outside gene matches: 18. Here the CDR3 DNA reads TGTGCCAGTACCCAAACCGGGACAGGGAGTTTCGGCCGCAATCAGCCCCAGCATTTT. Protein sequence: CASTQTGTGSFGRNQPQHF.

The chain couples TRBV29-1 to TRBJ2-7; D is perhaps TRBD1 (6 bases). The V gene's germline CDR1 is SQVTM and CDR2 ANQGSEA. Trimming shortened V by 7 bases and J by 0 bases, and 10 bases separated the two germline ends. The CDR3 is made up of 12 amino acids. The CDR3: CSALQGSYEQYF. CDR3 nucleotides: TGCAGCGCTTTACAGGGCTCCTACGAGCAGTACTTC.

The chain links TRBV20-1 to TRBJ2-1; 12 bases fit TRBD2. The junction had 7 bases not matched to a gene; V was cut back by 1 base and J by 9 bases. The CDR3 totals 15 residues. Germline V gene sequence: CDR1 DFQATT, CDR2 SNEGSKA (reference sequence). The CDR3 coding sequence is TGCAGTGCTAGAGCGTCTAGCGGGGGGGCGGGTGAGCAGTTCTTC. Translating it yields CSARASSGGAGEQFF.

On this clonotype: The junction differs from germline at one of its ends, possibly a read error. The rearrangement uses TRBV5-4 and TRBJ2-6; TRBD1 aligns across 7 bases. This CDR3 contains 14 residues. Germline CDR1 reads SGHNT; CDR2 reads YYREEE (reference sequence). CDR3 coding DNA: TGTGCCAGCAGCGAAAACGAGGGGGCGACCACTGAAGCTTTC. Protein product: CASSENEGATTEAF.

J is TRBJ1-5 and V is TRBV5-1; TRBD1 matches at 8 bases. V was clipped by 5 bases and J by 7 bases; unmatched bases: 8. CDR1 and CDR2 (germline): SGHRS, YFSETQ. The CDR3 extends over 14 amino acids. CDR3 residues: CASRRTGFRQPQHF. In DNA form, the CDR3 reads TGCGCCAGCAGAAGGACAGGGTTCAGGCAGCCCCAGCATTTT.